The 6 T cell receptor beta chains in this list originate from one sample, sequenced in a study of cytomegalovirus exposure and HLA in healthy donors. This PCR relied on a set of 60 Vbeta primers and 13 Jbeta primers. Clones were read by immunoSEQ multiplex PCR, and TCRdb kept only the in-frame ones, dropping some. The sample gives 110,000 or so clones, around 77% of which show up once; 5.4% is in the top ten. The source material was PBMCs. These receptors were taken from a woman aged 25-40 years in good health and CMV-seropositive.

The J gene is TRBJ2-7, the V gene TRBV11-2; 7 bases line up with TRBD2. Germline V gene lookup returns CDR1 SGHAT and CDR2 FQNNGV. The CDR3 is 15 residues long. J was trimmed by 5 bases and V by 4 bases; bases with no gene match: 11. This chain's CDR3 is CASSSPRGRGNEQYF. For the CDR3, the DNA is TGTGCCAGCAGCTCCCCCCGGGGGAGGGGAAACGAGCAGTACTTC.

The rearrangement joins TRBV2 to TRBJ1-3; D uncertain. Germline V lookup: CDR1 SNHLY, CDR2 FYNNEI. The CDR3 length is 15 residues. Trimming cost V 7 bases and J 0 bases, with 13 bases left between them. The DNA for the CDR3 is TGTGCCAGCATTCTTAGTCTGAGCTCTGGAAACACCATATATTTT. Residues: CASILSLSSGNTIYF.

The V gene is TRBV19, the J gene TRBJ1-3, with a tentative D call TRBD1 (5 bases). V was cut by 5 bases and J by 1 base, with 15 bases left in between. This CDR3 has 16 residues. Germline loops: CDR1 LNHDA, CDR2 SQIVND (reference sequence). DNA for the CDR3: TGTGCCAGTAGTGGACAACCTCTCAGTTCTGGAAACACCATATATTTT. This gives the protein CASSGQPLSSGNTIYF.

The chain has TRBV5-6 and TRBJ1-5; no clear D gene. Germline CDR1 is SGHDT and CDR2 is YYEEEE. V lost 0 bases and J 0 bases, leaving 13 bases between the germline ends. The CDR3 is 17 amino acids. CDR3 sequence (DNA): TGTGCCAGCAGCTTGGGTACCAGACACCGTAGCAATCAGCCCCAGCATTTT. Amino acids: CASSLGTRHRSNQPQHF.

DNA of the CDR3: TGTGCCAGCGGGACTAGCGGGGGCACAGATACGCAGTATTTT. Translation gives CASGTSGGTDTQYF. The V gene is TRBV5-6, the J gene TRBJ2-3; TRBD2 matches at 13 bases. V was clipped by 7 bases and J by 1 base; unmatched bases: 0. Germline CDR1 is SGHDT and CDR2 is YYEEEE. The CDR3 sequence is 14 residues long.

J is TRBJ1-6 and V is TRBV19, with 8 bases lining up with TRBD1. CDR1 is LNHDA, CDR2 SQIVND, per germline (reference sequence). V shed 6 bases and J 8 bases; nucleotides not matched to a gene: 9. This CDR3 has 15 residues. The CDR3 region is CASSTAQGAYSPLHF. CDR3 in DNA: TGTGCCAGTAGCACTGCTCAGGGGGCCTATTCACCCCTCCACTTT.